A single sample gave rise to the 12 T cell receptor beta chains below, sequenced in a study of Tregs in tolerant kidney transplant recipients. Some clones are missing from TCRdb's copy, which holds only in-frame ones; the method was immunoSEQ multiplex PCR. The data contain over 85,000 clones, more than 85% of them singletons. The sequences come from CD4+ T cells from blood, collected before the transplant. The receptors were gathered from a human donor who received a combined kidney and bone marrow transplant.

The chain combines TRBV7-2 with TRBJ2-7; 7 bases line up with TRBD1. The CDR3 runs 16 residues. The V segment lost 8 bases and the J segment 4 bases; nucleotides outside the gene matches: 17. From germline, CDR1 is SGHTA and CDR2 FQGNSA. The CDR3 DNA sequence: TGTGCCAGCCGAGAACCCACGGGACAGAACCTATACGAGCAGTACTTC. As protein: CASREPTGQNLYEQYF. The variable domain in full, completed from reference TRBV7-2 and TRBJ2-7, reads GAGVSQSPSNKVTEKGKDVELRCDPISGHTALYWYRQSLGQGLEFLIYFQGNSAPDKSGLPSDRFSAERTGGSVSTLTIQRTQQEDSAVYLCASREPTGQNLYEQYFGPGTRLTVT.

CDR3 nucleotide sequence: TGTGCCAGCAGCCTGGACAGGGGGCGGACTGAAGCTTTCTTT. Translation: CASSLDRGRTEAFF. The J gene is TRBJ1-1, the V gene TRBV11-3; the match to TRBD1 covers 11 bases. Germline V gene data show CDR1 as SGHNT and CDR2 as YENEEA. Trimming removed 5 bases from V and 5 bases from J; junction bases left unmatched: 4. This CDR3 is built from 14 residues.

This clone occurred once. The J gene is TRBJ2-3, the V gene TRBV10-3, with D possibly being TRBD2 (6 bases). V was cut by 4 bases and J by 3 bases, with 17 bases left in between. Per germline, CDR1 ENHRY and CDR2 SYGVKD. CDR3 length equals 16 residues. CDR3 in DNA: TGTGCCATCAGTGGTTGGGGCGGAGGAGGGACAGATACGCAGTATTTT. It specifies CAISGWGGGGTDTQYF.

This sequence joins TRBV19 and TRBJ1-5; TRBD1 matches 7 bases. This CDR3 has 14 amino acids. V lost 4 bases and J lost 2; bases outside the gene matches: 2. Germline CDR1 is LNHDA and CDR2 is SQIVND (reference sequence). CDR3 in DNA: TGTGCCAGTAGTAACGACAGGGGCAATCAGCCCCAGCATTTT. It encodes CASSNDRGNQPQHF.

This clone occurred once. The rearrangement uses TRBV27 and TRBJ2-6, with D unclear. Trimming took off 2 bases at V and 2 bases at J, with 7 bases between the two ends. The CDR3 runs 15 residues. Germline V lookup: CDR1 MNHEY, CDR2 SMNVEV (reference sequence). CDR3 DNA: TGTGCCAGCAGTTTAAGAGGCACTGGGGCCAACGTCCTGACTTTC. Translation: CASSLRGTGANVLTF.

This clone was seen more than once but under ten times. The chain couples TRBV18 to TRBJ2-5, with 7 bases that match TRBD1. CDR3 length: 13 amino acids. With V trimmed by 9 bases and J by 2 bases, 6 bases remained unmatched. In germline, CDR1 is KGHSH, CDR2 LQKENI. The CDR3 DNA reads as TGTGCCAGTCTCCGGGACAGACAAGAGACCCAGTACTTC. Its translation is CASLRDRQETQYF.

This chain joins TRBV6-4 and TRBJ2-1, with TRBD2 matching 13 bases. Per the germline V gene, CDR1 is MRHNA and CDR2 is SNTAGT. The ends lost 4 bases at V and 10 bases at J; junction bases unmatched: 4. The CDR3 sequence is 14 residues long. CDR3 loop: CASSAGTSGKEQFF. In DNA, the CDR3 is TGTGCCAGCAGTGCCGGGACTAGCGGGAAGGAGCAGTTCTTC.

This clone showed up just once. A junction end diverges from the germline sequence, so it may reflect a read error. The V gene is TRBV13, the J gene TRBJ1-2, with D unresolved. CDR3 length: 13 amino acids. Germline loops: CDR1 PRHDT, CDR2 FYEKMQ (reference sequence). This CDR3 reads CASSLGRSMAFTF. The CDR3 coding sequence is TGTGCCAGCAGCCTAGGACGGAGCATGGCTTTCACCTTC. Full variable domain (outside the CDR3, taken from reference TRBV13 and TRBJ1-2): AAGVIQSPRHLIKEKRETATLKCYPIPRHDTVYWYQQGPGQDPQFLISFYEKMQSDKGSIPDRFSAQQFSDYHSELNMSSLELGDSALYFCASSLGRSMAFTFGSGTRLTVV.

The CDR3: CASSLWSGYGYTF. In nucleotides, the CDR3 is TGTGCCAGCAGTTTATGGTCAGGGTATGGCTACACCTTC. The chain has TRBV27 and TRBJ1-2; a weak D match, TRBD1 (5 bases). Trimming took 1 base from V and 5 from J, leaving 8 bases between them. Germline assignment: CDR1 MNHEY and CDR2 SMNVEV (reference sequence). CDR3 length equals 13 residues.

This chain connects TRBV11-2 to TRBJ2-1, with 8 bases that match TRBD2. Trimming took 5 bases from V and 6 from J; bases not matched to a gene: 6. The CDR3 sequence is 14 residues long. Looked up from germline, CDR1 is SGHAT and CDR2 is FQNNGV. CDR3 sequence: CASSITGGGNEQFF. CDR3 DNA: TGTGCCAGCAGCATTACCGGGGGGGGCAATGAGCAGTTCTTC.

The chain recombines TRBV7-3 with TRBJ2-3; 7 positions agree with TRBD2. V dropped 2 bases and J dropped 0; count of bases not matched to a gene: 2. The CDR3 sequence is 15 residues long. From germline, CDR1 is SGHTA and CDR2 FQGTGA. The CDR3 protein is CASSLLAASTDTQYF. As DNA, the CDR3 is TGTGCCAGCAGCTTACTAGCGGCTAGCACAGATACGCAGTATTTT.

The rearrangement joins TRBV5-1 to TRBJ1-1; 7 bases are shared with TRBD1. The trim removed 2 bases at V and 1 base at J, leaving 2 bases unmatched. The length of the CDR3 is 14 residues. Germline V gives CDR1 SGHRS, CDR2 YFSETQ. DNA for the CDR3: TGCGCCAGCAGCTTTTGGGACAGGAACACTGAAGCTTTCTTT. Translated: CASSFWDRNTEAFF.